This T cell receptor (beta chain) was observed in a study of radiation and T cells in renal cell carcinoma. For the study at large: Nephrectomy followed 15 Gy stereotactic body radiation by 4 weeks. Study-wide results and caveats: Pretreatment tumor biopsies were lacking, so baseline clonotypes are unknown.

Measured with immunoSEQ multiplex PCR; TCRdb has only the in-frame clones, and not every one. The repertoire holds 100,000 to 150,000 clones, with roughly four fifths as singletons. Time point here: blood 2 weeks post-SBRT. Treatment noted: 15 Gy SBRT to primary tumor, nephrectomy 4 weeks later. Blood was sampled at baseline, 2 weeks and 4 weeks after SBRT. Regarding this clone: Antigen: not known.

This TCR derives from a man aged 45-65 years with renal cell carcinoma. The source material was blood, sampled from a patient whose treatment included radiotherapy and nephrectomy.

Written as DNA, the CDR3 is TGTGCCACCAGCAGAGATTACCCCGGACAGGGGGGCACGGGTGGCTACACCTTC. As protein: CATSRDYPGQGGTGGYTF. The J gene is TRBJ1-2, the V gene TRBV15, with 10 bases matching TRBD1. CDR1 and CDR2 from the germline V gene are LNHNV and YYDKDF (reference sequence). Trimming took 0 bases from V and 7 from J; bases not matched to a gene: 14. The CDR3 consists of 18 residues. Combining the CDR3 with reference TRBV15 and TRBJ1-2 gives the whole variable domain DAMVIQNPRYQVTQFGKPVTLSCSQTLNHNVMYWYQQKSSQAPKLLFHYYDKDFNNEADTPDNFQSRRPNTSFCFLDIRSPGLGDTAMYLCATSRDYPGQGGTGGYTFGSGTRLTVV.